This T cell receptor beta chain was sequenced in a study of technical replicates of blood from several donors. From germline, CDR1 is SEHNR and CDR2 FQNEAQ (reference sequence). The V and J ends lost 5 bases and 5 bases respectively, with 16 bases between them. The CDR3 has 15 residues. The assay was immunoSEQ multiplex PCR, and TCRdb's table has in-frame clones only and misses some. The sample has 87,000 or so clones, approximately 90% seen once; the top ten hold about 0.27%. The TCR originated in a human donor in good health. The sequencing sample was made of T cells isolated from PBMCs. The gene calls are TRBV7-9 and TRBJ2-1; perhaps TRBD2 as D (6 bases). The CDR3 DNA reads as TGTGCCAGCAGCCGCGTGACTAGGACTAACAATGAGCAGTTCTTC. Translating gives CASSRVTRTNNEQFF.